This T cell receptor beta chain was captured by sequencing in a study of T cell repertoires in aging, cancer and after chemotherapy. This clonotype was seen once. Amplification of TCR beta used genomic DNA extracted from peripheral blood. TRB rearrangements spanning V, D and J were amplified using mixed TRB-A/B primers. MiXCR, applied by TCRdb to the multiplex PCR reads, yields one record per CDR3 protein. The repertoire holds a few thousand distinct CDR3 sequences, with 25% to 30% as singletons. Material for sequencing was blood. The receptor was derived from a human donor with a blood cancer.

The CDR3 reads CASSSGPLRGPYEQYF. For the CDR3, the DNA is TGTGCCAGCAGTTCGGGGCCATTAAGGGGTCCCTACGAGCAGTACTTC. The chain employs TRBV6-5 and TRBJ2-7, with D perhaps assigned TRBD1 or TRBD2 (5 bases each). Germline-derived CDR1 and CDR2 are MNHEY and SVGAGI. This CDR3 region has 16 residues. With 4 bases removed from V and 2 bases from J, the gap between germline ends came to 18 bases.